What follows describes a single TCR beta chain. This record comes from a study of blood T cell repertoires in COVID-19. On the study more broadly: Sample material is recorded as cDNA or gDNA derived from T cells, B-cell-depleted T cells, or PBMCs.

Measured with immunoSEQ multiplex PCR; TCRdb has only the in-frame clones, and not every one. Here the sample spans 300,000 to 350,000 clones, around 89% being singletons. Germline V gene data show CDR1 as MGHRA and CDR2 as YSYEKL. The length of the CDR3 is 16 residues. V lost 0 bases to trimming and J lost 3 bases, with 13 bases between them. This receptor was identified in a woman aged 18-35 years with acute COVID-19. V usage is TRBV4-1 and J usage is TRBJ2-3, with D maybe TRBD1 (5 bases). The specimen was PBMCs or T cells enriched from blood (not recorded which). The CDR3 protein is CASSQEPRVWTDTQYF. The CDR3 DNA reads TGCGCCAGCAGCCAAGAACCCAGGGTTTGGACAGATACGCAGTATTTT.